One and the same sample provided the 3 T cell receptor beta chains below, sequenced in a study of T-cell memory formation after mild COVID-19. From the 5' RACE reads, TCRdb called clonotypes with MiXCR, one entry per CDR3 protein. The table records more than 350,000 distinct CDR3 sequences, about 16% of them present only once. Sequences were obtained from PBMCs or a T cell subset sorted from them (not recorded which). The receptor set was obtained from a man aged 18 to 29 who had mild COVID-19 (a few samples of this study predate the infection). Cell type and time point are not known.

This clonotype was recorded a few times. The V call is TRBV7-9, the J call TRBJ2-3, with 10 bases aligning to TRBD2. J was trimmed by 4 bases and V by 3 bases; bases with no gene match: 4. The CDR3 is made up of 15 amino acids. CDR1 SEHNR and CDR2 FQNEAQ come from the germline V gene (reference sequence). The CDR3 coding sequence is TGTGCCAGCAGCTTCGTAGCGGGGGGCCCAGATACGCAGTATTTT. Protein product: CASSFVAGGPDTQYF.

The chain joins TRBV5-1 to TRBJ2-1; D not certain. CDR3 length: 13 amino acids. Trimming stripped 2 bases from V and 10 bases from J, with 13 bases between. Germline V gene lookup returns CDR1 SGHRS and CDR2 YFSETQ. The CDR3 region is CASSFEGLREQFF. Written as DNA, the CDR3 is TGCGCCAGCAGCTTTGAAGGGTTGCGAGAGCAGTTCTTC.

This rearrangement joins TRBV10-3 to TRBJ2-3, with D possibly being TRBD2 (6 bases). V lost 4 bases, J lost 3 bases, and 11 bases lay in between. There are 14 residues in the CDR3. From germline, CDR1 is ENHRY and CDR2 SYGVKD. CDR3 loop: CAISGEGRTDTQYF. The CDR3 bases are TGTGCCATCAGTGGTGAAGGGAGGACAGATACGCAGTATTTT.